The 2 T cell receptor beta chains below were found in one sample sequenced in a study of cytomegalovirus exposure and HLA in healthy donors. The protocol was immunoSEQ multiplex PCR, while the TCRdb copy is restricted to in-frame clones and leaves out a portion. The table shows some 130,000 clones, with about 80% occurring only once. What was sequenced was PBMCs. Source of these receptors: a man younger than 45 in good health and CMV-seropositive.

The V call is TRBV5-6, the J call TRBJ1-6, with D perhaps TRBD1 (6 bases). Trimming took off 4 bases at V and 7 bases at J, with 15 bases between the two ends. Germline V gene data show CDR1 as SGHDT and CDR2 as YYEEEE. This CDR3 region has 15 residues. The CDR3 sequence is CASSPGGRQNSPLHF. Here the CDR3 DNA reads TGTGCCAGCAGCCCGGGGGGGCGGCAGAATTCACCCCTCCACTTT.

The chain is built from TRBV6-6 and TRBJ1-1; TRBD1 aligns across 7 bases. Losses at the gene ends were 2 bases for V and 7 bases for J; bases not matched to a gene: 4. CDR3 length: 13 amino acids. Germline-derived CDR1 and CDR2 are MNHNY and SVGAGI (reference sequence). CDR3 residues: CASSYGTAYEAFF. DNA for the CDR3: TGTGCCAGCAGTTACGGGACAGCATATGAAGCTTTCTTT.